The rows below give T cell receptor beta chains drawn from one sample of a study of CD8 T cells in ankylosing spondylitis. TCRdb re-analysed the 5' RACE reads in MiXCR, keeping a single row per CDR3 protein. The sample holds 210,000 or so distinct CDR3 sequences, roughly 8% seen once. Sequenced: blood, either unsorted or a sorted T cell fraction (not recorded which). These receptors all come from a female donor with ankylosing spondylitis or in good health (not recorded which). CDR3s include the opening cysteine and the closing phenylalanine or tryptophan. D genes are given only for firm matches. Not every row has a clone size; where given, it reads once, few, many or a size class.

TRBV7-2,TRBD2,-,TRBJ2-7,CASSKASGSGSEQYF,TGTGCCAGCAGCAAAGCTAGCGGGAGCGGCTCCGAGCAGTACTTC
TRBV5-1,TRBD1,many,TRBJ2-4,CASSFSTGGDIQYF,TGCGCCAGCAGCTTTTCGACAGGGGGAGACATTCAGTACTTC
TRBV20-1,TRBD1,-,TRBJ2-7,CSAIPPGRGILSEQYF,TGCAGTGCTATCCCACCCGGCAGGGGGATTCTAAGCGAGCAGTACTTC
TRBV7-2,TRBD1,-,TRBJ1-1,CASSRTYPGQGPLNTEAFF,TGTGCCAGCAGCCGAACCTACCCGGGACAGGGGCCATTGAACACTGAAGCTTTCTTT
TRBV14,-,many,TRBJ1-1,CASSRPPYTEAFF,TGTGCCAGCAGCCGCCCTCCCTACACTGAAGCTTTCTTT
TRBV18,-,-,TRBJ2-7,CASSRAERASSYEQYF,TGTGCCAGCTCGCGAGCGGAGCGGGCCTCCTCCTACGAGCAGTACTTC
TRBV29-1,-,many,TRBJ2-2,CSSTGQGPGELFF,TGCAGCTCGACGGGCCAGGGTCCCGGGGAGCTGTTTTTT
TRBV3-1,-,many,TRBJ2-7,CASSSNGVYEQYF,TGTGCCAGCAGCTCCAACGGGGTCTACGAGCAGTACTTC
TRBV7-2,-,-,TRBJ2-7,CASSTRPAVGYVYEQYF,TGTGCCAGCAGCACCCGCCCGGCGGTCGGGTATGTGTACGAGCAGTACTTC
TRBV7-2,TRBD2,-,TRBJ2-1,CASSLMVGGPNNEQFF,TGTGCCAGCAGCTTAATGGTGGGAGGGCCCAACAATGAGCAGTTCTTC
TRBV5-1,-,many,TRBJ2-3,CASSLVPGADTQYF,TGCGCCAGCAGCTTGGTCCCAGGGGCAGATACGCAGTATTTT
TRBV15,TRBD1,-,TRBJ2-1,CDLLGVTLWGQRHYNEQFF,TGTGATCTCTTGGGGGTAACATTGTGGGGACAGAGACACTACAATGAGCAGTTCTTC
TRBV6-1,TRBD1,many,TRBJ1-5,CASSPRQGDQPQHF,TGTGCCAGCAGTCCAAGACAGGGAGATCAGCCCCAGCATTTT
TRBV9,-,few,TRBJ2-7,CASSVSSAGYEQYF,TGTGCCAGCAGCGTGAGTAGCGCAGGGTACGAGCAGTACTTC
TRBV20-1,TRBD2,many,TRBJ2-1,CSSGTSGNEQFF,TGCAGCTCCGGGACTAGCGGCAATGAGCAGTTCTTC
TRBV15,TRBD1,-,TRBJ1-4,CATSGGGDSDEKLFF,TGTGCCACCAGCGGAGGGGGGGACAGTGATGAAAAACTGTTTTTT
TRBV5-1,-,many,TRBJ2-7,CASSLWQGGLAYEQYF,TGCGCCAGCAGCTTGTGGCAGGGTGGCTTAGCCTACGAGCAGTACTTC